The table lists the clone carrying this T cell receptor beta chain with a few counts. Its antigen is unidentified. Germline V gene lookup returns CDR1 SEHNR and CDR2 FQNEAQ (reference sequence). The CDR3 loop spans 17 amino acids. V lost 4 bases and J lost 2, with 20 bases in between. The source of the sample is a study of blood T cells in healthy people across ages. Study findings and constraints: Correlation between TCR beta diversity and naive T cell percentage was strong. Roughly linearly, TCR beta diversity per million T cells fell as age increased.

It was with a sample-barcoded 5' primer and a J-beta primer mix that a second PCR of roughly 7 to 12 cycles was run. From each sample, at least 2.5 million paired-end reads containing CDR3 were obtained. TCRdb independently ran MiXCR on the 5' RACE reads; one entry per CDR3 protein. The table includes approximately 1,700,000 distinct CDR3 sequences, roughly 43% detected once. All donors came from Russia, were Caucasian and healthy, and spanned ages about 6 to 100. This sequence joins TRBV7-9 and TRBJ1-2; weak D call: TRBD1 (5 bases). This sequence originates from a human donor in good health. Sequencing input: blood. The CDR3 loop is CASSWGDATTSNYGYTF. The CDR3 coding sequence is TGTGCCAGCAGCTGGGGGGATGCCACAACTTCCAACTATGGCTACACCTTC.